This T cell receptor (beta chain) was recorded in a study of cytomegalovirus exposure and HLA in healthy donors. Primers: 60 Vbeta forward and 13 Jbeta reverse. Sequencing was performed with immunoSEQ multiplex PCR; in TCRdb, only in-frame clones are kept and a portion is missing. The table lists over 150,000 clones, around 80% of them singletons. This clone was detected a few times. Trimming left V 0 bases short and J 2 bases short, with 9 bases between. Germline V gene lookup returns CDR1 MNHNY and CDR2 SVGAGI (reference sequence). This CDR3 has 15 amino acids. Material: PBMCs. V gene TRBV6-6 combines with J gene TRBJ2-3, with D tentatively TRBD1 (6 bases). This clonotype was sampled from a woman in her sixties or seventies in good health and CMV-seropositive. The CDR3, as DNA: TGTGCCAGCAGTTACTCGCAGGGGAACACAGATACGCAGTATTTT. Translation: CASSYSQGNTDTQYF.